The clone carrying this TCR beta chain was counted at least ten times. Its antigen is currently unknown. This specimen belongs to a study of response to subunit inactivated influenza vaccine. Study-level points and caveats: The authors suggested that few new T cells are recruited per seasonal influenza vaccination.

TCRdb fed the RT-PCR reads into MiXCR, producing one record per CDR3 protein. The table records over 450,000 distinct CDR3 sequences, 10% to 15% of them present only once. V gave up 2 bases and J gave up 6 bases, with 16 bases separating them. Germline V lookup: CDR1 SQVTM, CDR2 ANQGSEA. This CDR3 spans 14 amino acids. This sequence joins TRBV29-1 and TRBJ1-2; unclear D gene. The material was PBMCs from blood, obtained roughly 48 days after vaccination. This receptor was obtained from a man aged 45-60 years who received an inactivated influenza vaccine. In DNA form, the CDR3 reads TGCAGCGTTGAATTAGGGAGGCAAAGGGATGGCTACACCTTC. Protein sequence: CSVELGRQRDGYTF.